These T cell receptor beta chains were read from a single sample in a study of graft-versus-host responses after intestinal transplantation. Sequenced by immunoSEQ multiplex PCR; TCRdb stores in-frame clones only, minus some. The sample comprises about 57,000 clones, over 85% of which are singletons, and approximately 1.6% rests with the top ten. Sample: PBMCs, taken 26 days after transplant. The receptors were sampled from a human patient who received an intestinal transplant, so some T cells may come from the graft donor. CDR3s include the opening cysteine and the closing phenylalanine or tryptophan. Fields, in order: D gene, J gene, V gene, clone size, CDR3 protein, CDR3 DNA. The D gene is left open where the match is weak. Clone size is given for some rows only: seen once, a few or many times, or a class if the clone is expanded.

>.|TRBJ1-2|TRBV27|.
CASRSKGVYGYTF
TGTGCCAGCAGATCGAAGGGGGTTTATGGCTACACCTTC
>TRBD1|TRBJ2-7|TRBV4-1|.
CASSLDRSSYEQYF
TGCGCCAGCAGCTTGGACAGGAGCTCCTACGAGCAGTACTTC
>TRBD2|TRBJ2-5|TRBV11-2|.
CASSPHEWVELAAQETQYF
TGTGCCAGCAGCCCGCACGAGTGGGTCGAACTAGCGGCTCAAGAGACCCAGTACTTC
>TRBD2|TRBJ2-3|TRBV6-5|.
CASSHSGAGGDTQYF
TGTGCCAGCAGTCATAGCGGGGCGGGCGGAGATACGCAGTATTTT
>.|TRBJ1-1|TRBV7-9|.
CASSKWGAEAFF
TGTGCCAGCAGCAAGTGGGGGGCTGAAGCTTTCTTT
>.|TRBJ1-1|TRBV10-3|.
CAISEAGGTEAFF
TGTGCCATCAGTGAAGCCGGTGGCACTGAAGCTTTCTTT
>.|TRBJ2-3|TRBV2|.
CASSREEDTQYF
TGTGCCAGCAGTCGCGAGGAGGATACGCAGTATTTT
>.|TRBJ1-1|TRBV19|.
CASSIDGEDTEAFF
TGTGCCAGTAGTATAGATGGCGAGGACACTGAAGCTTTCTTT
>.|TRBJ2-7|TRBV6-1|.
CASLLQPDSSYEQYF
TGTGCCAGCCTTCTTCAACCTGACAGCTCCTACGAGCAGTACTTC
>TRBD1|TRBJ1-1|TRBV29-1|.
CSADREGVRTEAFF
TGCAGCGCGGACAGGGAGGGGGTGAGGACTGAAGCTTTCTTT
>TRBD1|TRBJ2-7|TRBV4-2|.
CASSRQGADEQYF
TGTGCCAGCAGCCGACAGGGGGCCGACGAGCAGTACTTC
>.|TRBJ1-2|TRBV11-2|few
CASSLGAGPEYGYTF
TGTGCCAGCAGCTTAGGGGCAGGCCCAGAATATGGCTACACCTTC
>.|TRBJ1-2|TRBV4-1|few
CASSLGDLYGYTF
TGCGCCAGCAGCCTAGGGGATCTCTATGGCTACACCTTC
>TRBD1|TRBJ2-1|TRBV5-1|.
CASSLSDRGGFDEQFF
TGCGCCAGCAGCTTGTCCGACAGGGGAGGTTTCGATGAGCAGTTCTTC
>TRBD2|TRBJ2-1|TRBV5-1|.
CASSTSVEQFF
TGCGCCAGCAGCACTAGCGTAGAGCAGTTCTTC
>TRBD2|TRBJ2-5|TRBV7-2|.
CASSIAGGEETQYF
TGTGCCAGCAGTATAGCGGGAGGGGAAGAGACCCAGTACTTC
>TRBD1|TRBJ1-1|TRBV11-2|.
CASTRTGGSEAFF
TGTGCCAGCACCAGGACAGGGGGCTCTGAAGCTTTCTTT
>.|TRBJ2-6|TRBV12-5|.
CASGSTQRKAGANVLTF
TGTGCTAGTGGTTCGACTCAGAGGAAAGCTGGGGCCAACGTCCTGACTTTC
>.|TRBJ2-7|TRBV10-2|.
CARGLEQGYTCGQYF
.
>.|TRBJ2-1|TRBV9|.
CASSVGGSSHNEQFF
TGTGCCAGCAGCGTAGGAGGGTCTAGCCACAATGAGCAGTTCTTC
>TRBD1|TRBJ2-1|TRBV29-1|.
CSVEARDRVGEQFF
TGCAGCGTTGAAGCTCGGGACAGGGTGGGGGAGCAGTTCTTC
>TRBD1|TRBJ2-3|TRBV5-1|.
CASSPRTGALTDTQYF
TGCGCCAGCAGCCCCCGGACAGGGGCATTAACAGATACGCAGTATTTT
>.|TRBJ2-6|TRBV9|.
CASSVGQYPPPGANVLTF
TGTGCCAGCAGCGTAGGCCAGTACCCGCCCCCTGGGGCCAACGTCCTGACTTTC
>TRBD2|TRBJ2-7|TRBV27|.
CASSGLAGGIPYEQYF
TGTGCCAGCAGCGGACTAGCGGGAGGTATTCCCTACGAGCAGTACTTC
>.|TRBJ2-5|TRBV27|.
CASSARGEGEGTQYF
TGTGCCAGCAGTGCTCGAGGGGAGGGGGAGGGAACCCAGTACTTC
>TRBD2|TRBJ2-1|TRBV7-2|.
CASSSPAGGTNEQFF
TGTGCCAGCAGCTCCCCAGCGGGAGGGACGAATGAGCAGTTCTTC
>TRBD1|TRBJ1-6|TRBV7-8|once
CASSLVGQGGISPLHF
TGTGCCAGCAGCTTAGTAGGACAGGGGGGGATTTCACCCCTCCACTTT
>.|TRBJ1-1|TRBV6-1|.
CASRVLLNTEAFF
TGTGCCAGCAGAGTACTTTTGAACACTGAAGCTTTCTTT
>.|TRBJ2-6|TRBV4-1|.
CASSHLGQPSGANVLTF
TGCGCCAGCAGCCACCTCGGACAGCCCTCTGGGGCCAACGTCCTGACTTTC
>.|TRBJ2-2|TRBV27|once
CASTESTEVDTGELFF
TGTGCCAGCACCGAAAGTACGGAGGTGGACACCGGGGAGCTGTTTTTT
>TRBD1|TRBJ2-5|TRBV9|.
CASSPHRGDEQETQYF
TGTGCCAGCAGCCCTCACAGGGGGGATGAACAAGAGACCCAGTACTTC
>.|TRBJ2-3|TRBV6-5|few
CASSYYGTLRDTQYF
TGTGCCAGCAGTTATTACGGGACACTCAGAGATACGCAGTATTTT
>TRBD1|TRBJ2-5|TRBV27|.
CASSFRLGGTGEETQYF
TGTGCCAGCAGTTTTAGGTTAGGGGGGACAGGGGAAGAGACCCAGTACTTC
>.|TRBJ2-2|TRBV6-5|.
CASSSDTGNTGELFF
TGTGCCAGCAGCTCCGATACAGGGAACACCGGGGAGCTGTTTTTT
>.|TRBJ1-2|TRBV11-2|.
CASSPANRLIQGKDGYTF
TGTGCCAGCAGCCCAGCGAACCGGTTAATACAGGGCAAGGATGGCTACACCTTC
>TRBD1|TRBJ1-1|TRBV7-2|.
CASSYWTGPPYTEAFF
TGTGCCAGCAGCTATTGGACAGGGCCCCCGTACACTGAAGCTTTCTTT
>TRBD1|TRBJ2-1|TRBV4-2|.
CASSQPGQPAEQFF
TGTGCCAGCAGCCAACCGGGACAGCCGGCTGAGCAGTTCTTC
>.|TRBJ2-1|TRBV7-8|.
CASSLVGSESEQFF
TGTGCCAGCAGCTTAGTAGGTAGCGAGAGTGAGCAGTTCTTC
>TRBD1|TRBJ2-1|TRBV27|.
CASRLTGGSYNEQFF
TGTGCCAGCAGATTAACAGGGGGCTCCTACAATGAGCAGTTCTTC
>.|TRBJ2-3|TRBV7-6|.
CASSLAGGPPSTDTQYF
TGTGCCAGCAGCTTAGCGGGGGGGCCTCCGAGCACAGATACGCAGTATTTT
>TRBD1|TRBJ1-1|TRBV5-4|.
CASSAPDRGLNTEAFF
TGTGCCAGCAGCGCCCCGGACAGGGGGCTGAACACTGAAGCTTTCTTT
>.|TRBJ2-7|TRBV5-4|few
CASSSWGLEFRYF
TGTGCCAGCAGCTCCTGGGGGCTAGAGTTCCGGTACTTC
>.|TRBJ2-2|TRBV25-1|.
CASSPRQYTGELFF
TGTGCCAGCAGCCCGAGACAGTACACCGGGGAGCTGTTTTTT
>.|TRBJ2-2|TRBV19|.
CASSIRGMELFF
TGTGCCAGTAGTATTCGAGGAATGGAGCTGTTTTTT
>TRBD1|TRBJ1-2|TRBV4-1|.
CASSQTGGHYGYTF
TGCGCCAGCAGCCAAACAGGGGGCCACTATGGCTACACCTTC
>.|TRBJ2-1|TRBV18|.
CASSPTRQGMEGSYNEQFF
TGTGCCAGCTCACCGACGAGACAGGGAATGGAGGGCTCCTACAATGAGCAGTTCTTC
>TRBD1|TRBJ1-6|TRBV5-6|.
CASSGTGGHLHF
TGTGCCAGCAGCGGAACAGGGGGCCACCTCCACTTT
>.|TRBJ2-5|TRBV11-1|.
CASSFRGNSQETQYF
TGTGCCAGCAGCTTCCGGGGGAACTCCCAAGAGACCCAGTACTTC
>.|TRBJ1-1|TRBV7-9|.
CASSLEQALNTEAFF
TGTGCCAGCAGCTTAGAGCAGGCTTTGAACACTGAAGCTTTCTTT
>TRBD2|TRBJ2-3|TRBV4-2|.
CASSQDLAGGSTDTQYF
TGTGCCAGCAGCCAAGATCTAGCGGGGGGATCCACAGATACGCAGTATTTT
>TRBD1|TRBJ1-5|TRBV11-2|.
CASSSGQGDQPQHF
TGTGCCAGCAGCTCTGGACAGGGCGATCAGCCCCAGCATTTT
>.|TRBJ2-3|TRBV27|.
CASSLWAGDSDTQYF
TGTGCCAGCAGTTTATGGGCAGGGGATTCAGATACGCAGTATTTT
>.|TRBJ1-5|TRBV28|.
CASKHWRQHSNQPQHF
TGTGCCAGCAAACACTGGAGGCAGCATAGCAATCAGCCCCAGCATTTT
>TRBD1|TRBJ2-1|TRBV4-1|.
CASSPMGDRGGNEQFF
TGCGCCAGCAGCCCCATGGGGGACAGGGGTGGCAATGAGCAGTTCTTC
>.|TRBJ2-6|TRBV15|.
CATSIFSSRSGANVLTF
TGTGCCACCAGCATATTTAGTAGCCGATCTGGGGCCAACGTCCTGACTTTC
>.|TRBJ1-4|TRBV27|once
CASSSLWRQDNEKLFF
TGTGCCAGCAGTTCATTATGGCGCCAGGATAATGAAAAACTGTTTTTT
>TRBD1|TRBJ1-3|TRBV7-9|few
CASTPTGPSSGNTIYF
TGTGCCAGCACCCCGACAGGGCCCAGCTCTGGAAACACCATATATTTT